A selection of T cell receptor beta chains follows, all from one sample in a study of immune evolution from preneoplasia to lung adenocarcinoma. Repertoires were generated with immunoSEQ multiplex PCR, while TCRdb's copy carries only in-frame clones and drops some. The sample contains around 1,200 clones, nearly 85% of which appear only once. The source material was FFPE adjacent normal lung tissue. The source of these receptors is a person aged 55 to 70 with lung adenocarcinoma. Both conserved end residues are part of each CDR3. The D gene is left open where the match is weak. Where a row states a size, it is once, few, many or the class of an expanded clone; other rows omit it.

TRBV6-1	NA	NA	TRBJ1-1	TGTGCCAGCAGTGATCTAAACCCGAACACTGAAGCTTTCTTT	CASSDLNPNTEAFF
TRBV29-1	NA	NA	TRBJ2-1	TGCAGTGTTGTATCTGGGCGCAATGAGCAGTTCTTC	CSVVSGRNEQFF
TRBV4-2	TRBD2	NA	TRBJ2-1	TGTGCCAGCAGCCAAGATTCTAGCGGCTTTTATGAGCAGTTCTTC	CASSQDSSGFYEQFF
TRBV12-5	NA	few	TRBJ1-6	TGTGCTAGTGGTTTGGTACTGGAAACCAATTCACCCCTCCACTTT	CASGLVLETNSPLHF
TRBV27	NA	NA	TRBJ1-2	TGTGCCAGCAGAGGAGAAGGCTACACCTTC	CASRGEGYTF
TRBV9	TRBD1	NA	TRBJ2-5	TGTGCCAGCAGCGAGCTCGACAGGGAAGAGACCCAGTACTTC	CASSELDREETQYF
TRBV5-1	NA	NA	TRBJ1-5	TGCGCCAGCAGCTTGATTCAAAATAGCAATCAGCCCCAGCATTTT	CASSLIQNSNQPQHF
TRBV9	TRBD2	few	TRBJ2-3	TGTGCCAGCAGCGACCCTTGGGCTAGCGGGTCTACAGATACGCAGTATTTT	CASSDPWASGSTDTQYF
TRBV25-1	TRBD1	once	TRBJ2-7	TGTGCCAGCAGTGAACCGGGACAGGGCACCCACGAGCAGTACTTC	CASSEPGQGTHEQYF
TRBV30	NA	NA	TRBJ2-7	TGTGCCTGGAGTTTAGAGGAAAGGCCCGAGCAGTACTTC	CAWSLEERPEQYF
TRBV29-1	NA	NA	TRBJ1-1	TGCAGCGTTGAAGATAGGGCCCGGGAAGCTTTCTTT	CSVEDRAREAFF
TRBV11-2	NA	NA	TRBJ2-5	TGTGCCAGCAGTTCAGGGGATTCACAAGAGACCCAGTACTTC	CASSSGDSQETQYF
TRBV30	NA	NA	TRBJ2-2	TGTGCCTGGAGTGGGGGGCGGAACACCGGGGAGCTGTTTTTT	CAWSGGRNTGELFF
TRBV28	NA	NA	TRBJ2-3	TGTGCCAGCAGGGTCGGGGGATGCACAGATACGCAGTATTTT	CASRVGGCTDTQYF
TRBV2	TRBD1	NA	TRBJ2-7	TGTGCCAGCAGATACGCTGGACAGGGGACCTACGAGCAGTACTTC	CASRYAGQGTYEQYF
TRBV6-5	NA	NA	TRBJ1-2	TGTGCCAGCAGCCCGGGACTCTTCGGCTATGGCTACACCTTC	CASSPGLFGYGYTF
TRBV18	NA	NA	TRBJ2-3	TGTGCCAGCTCACAGAACAGGGACTCTGCGCAGTATTTT	CASSQNRDSAQYF
TRBV2	TRBD1	NA	TRBJ2-5	TGTGCCAGGGCTCTCAGGGGGGAGACCCAGTACTTC	CARALRGETQYF
TRBV30	NA	NA	TRBJ2-7	TGTGCCTGGAGGGGAACCTACGAGCAGTACTTC	CAWRGTYEQYF
TRBV28	TRBD2	NA	TRBJ2-3	TGTGCCAGCATACCAGCGGGGGCACGCACAGATACGCAGTATTTT	CASIPAGARTDTQYF
TRBV20-1	NA	NA	TRBJ2-3	TGCAGTGCTACCCGGACCGAGCAGTATTTT	CSATRTEQYF
TRBV7-7	TRBD1	NA	TRBJ2-1	TGTGCTAGCAGCTTAGCAGACAGGGGAGGTGAGCAGTTCTTC	CASSLADRGGEQFF
TRBV9	TRBD2	NA	TRBJ2-2	TGTGCCAGCAGCCCACATACGACTAGCGGGGGTTACACCACCGGGGAGCTGTTTTTT	CASSPHTTSGGYTTGELFF
TRBV9	NA	NA	TRBJ1-1	TGTGCCAGCAAGCGGGACGACGACACTGAAGCTTTCTTT	CASKRDDDTEAFF
TRBV19	NA	NA	TRBJ2-1	TGTGCCAGTAGTATGGGGTACAATGAGCAGTTCTTC	CASSMGYNEQFF
TRBV18	NA	NA	TRBJ1-6	TGTGCCAGCTCACGCTGGGATAATTCACCCCTCCACTTT	CASSRWDNSPLHF
TRBV5-1	TRBD2	NA	TRBJ2-1	TGCGCCAGCAGCTCAGCGGGAGCGTACAATGAGCAGTTCTTC	CASSSAGAYNEQFF
TRBV4-1	TRBD1	NA	TRBJ1-2	TGCGCCAGCAGCCCTCAAGCGGGACAGGGCGACTATGGCTACACCTTC	CASSPQAGQGDYGYTF
TRBV12-5	NA	NA	TRBJ1-1	TGTGCTCCAACTATGAACACTGAAGCTTTCTTT	CAPTMNTEAFF
TRBV27	TRBD1	NA	TRBJ1-4	TGTGCCAGCAGTTTTCGTCCGGGACAGGGACATGAAAAACTGTTTTTT	CASSFRPGQGHEKLFF
TRBV7-2	NA	NA	TRBJ2-1	TGTGCCAGCAGCCCCGAGAATCGGGACAATGAGCAGTTCTTC	CASSPENRDNEQFF
TRBV11-2	NA	once	TRBJ2-5	TGTGCCAGCAGCCGCCTAGGTTACCAAGAGACCCAGTACTTC	CASSRLGYQETQYF
TRBV23-1	TRBD2	NA	TRBJ2-5	TGCGCCAGCAGTCAGACCGATAGCGGGGGAGAGACCCAGTACTTC	CASSQTDSGGETQYF
TRBV18	NA	NA	TRBJ2-2	TGTGCCAGCTCGGGCAATGACGGGGGAAACACCGGGGAGCTGTTTTTT	CASSGNDGGNTGELFF
TRBV14	NA	NA	TRBJ2-1	TGTGCCAGCAGCCAAGTAACCCCGCGGGACCAGTTCTTC	CASSQVTPRDQFF
TRBV18	TRBD1	NA	TRBJ2-1	TGTGCCAGCTCACCACCGCCGTGGGACAGGGTGTCCAATGAGCAGTTCTTC	CASSPPPWDRVSNEQFF
TRBV27	NA	NA	TRBJ2-2	TGTGCCAGCAAGGCCAGCCCGAACACCGGGGAGCTGTTTTTT	CASKASPNTGELFF
TRBV10-3	TRBD1	NA	TRBJ1-5	TGTGCCATCAGGTCGGGACAGGCGGGGGCCCAGCATTTT	CAIRSGQAGAQHF
TRBV29-1	TRBD2	NA	TRBJ2-1	TGCAGCGTTGAAACCAGCGGGGCTACCTACAATGAGCAGTTCTTC	CSVETSGATYNEQFF
TRBV18	TRBD1	NA	TRBJ2-7	TGTGCCAGCTCACCGGACAGGGGGCAGGGGCAGTACTTC	CASSPDRGQGQYF
TRBV16	TRBD2	NA	TRBJ2-7	TGTGCCAGCAGCCAAACGAGACTAGCGGGACCCTCCTACGAGCAGTACTTC	CASSQTRLAGPSYEQYF
TRBV5-4	TRBD1	NA	TRBJ1-2	TGTGCCAGCACCCACCTGGATACAGGGGTCGATGGCTACACCTTC	CASTHLDTGVDGYTF
TRBV5-6	TRBD1	NA	TRBJ1-1	TGTGCCAGCAGCTTCAGTTTGGCAGGGGGCGCGAAAGAGAAAACTTTCTTT	CASSFSLAGGAKEKTFF
TRBV6-5	NA	few	TRBJ2-1	TGTGCCAGCAGTCCCGTAAACCTCGGCAATGAGCAGTTCTTC	CASSPVNLGNEQFF